Listed below are T cell receptor beta chains from one sample, sequenced in a study of shared clonotypes between healthy human individuals. Repertoires were generated with immunoSEQ multiplex PCR, while TCRdb's copy carries only in-frame clones and drops some. The repertoire has 2 million to 3 million clones, about 92% of them found once; the top ten carry roughly 0.15%. The sequencing sample was made of naive CD4+ T cells sorted from blood. The receptors come from a man aged 18 to 30 in good health. CDR3s include the opening cysteine and the closing phenylalanine or tryptophan.

cdr3_aa j_call v_call
CASSLPPQRIGATEAFF TRBJ1-1 TRBV5-4
CASREEDRFLPYLHEQYF TRBJ2-7 TRBV2
CAWSGQSNSPLHF TRBJ1-6 TRBV30
CASSRGQDYSDEQFF TRBJ2-1 TRBV6-5
CASSLVGQLYEQYF TRBJ2-7 TRBV5-6
CALEPGAEGTYEQYF TRBJ2-7 TRBV30
CAWSELASSYNEQFF TRBJ2-1 TRBV30
CASSPGTGQGLNQPQHF TRBJ1-5 TRBV7-9
CASSVAGSNSPLHF TRBJ1-6 TRBV9
CASSLLVNEQFF TRBJ2-1 TRBV19
CASSLGTVLYGYTF TRBJ1-2 TRBV5-8
CASSQPTGKSYEQYF TRBJ2-7 TRBV4-1
CASRGTGVQPQHF TRBJ1-5 TRBV2
CASSRRQGGIGELFF TRBJ2-2 TRBV2
CASSPERNSPLHF TRBJ1-6 TRBV18
CASSPRTGTGISYEQYF TRBJ2-7 TRBV5-1
CATNPTAGAITDTQYF TRBJ2-3 TRBV28
CASSQTSGRSNEQFF TRBJ2-1 TRBV5-4
CASSPSTVRGLGTEAFF TRBJ1-1 TRBV18
CASTPGQGYYGYTF TRBJ1-2 TRBV28
CAWCRGTEAFF TRBJ1-1 TRBV30
CASSYFGLAGSDTQYF TRBJ2-3 TRBV6-6
CSVEAGGRWDEQFF TRBJ2-1 TRBV29-1
CASGAGTANTGELFF TRBJ2-2 TRBV5-1
CASSAEVGGRSLETQYF TRBJ2-5 TRBV9
CASRQDSYEQYF TRBJ2-7 TRBV6-1
CASSENPRNTGELFF TRBJ2-2 TRBV6-1
CSVLGRNEAYEQYF TRBJ2-7 TRBV29-1
CASKRQMNTEAFF TRBJ1-1 TRBV6-5
CASSREDGQETQYF TRBJ2-5 TRBV5-5
CASSLFGTGETQYF TRBJ2-5 TRBV27
CASSDRASFGTQYF TRBJ2-3 TRBV6-1
CASSLGSSGPQETQYF TRBJ2-5 TRBV7-9
CASSESGGLREKLFF TRBJ1-4 TRBV7-2
CASSTLRTSGTGSYNEQFF TRBJ2-1 TRBV10-2
CASSSPGQGDEQYF TRBJ2-7 TRBV5-4
CASALVTGNTIYF TRBJ1-3 TRBV27
CASSLTWAARYEQYF TRBJ2-7 TRBV7-9
CASSGTATNQPQHF TRBJ1-5 TRBV6-5
CSVILSYEQYF TRBJ2-7 TRBV29-1
CASSLRGLAGGKSNEQFF TRBJ2-1 TRBV5-6
CASKQQGPTGELFF TRBJ2-2 TRBV19
CASSLGGPDPLEQYF TRBJ2-7 TRBV5-5
CASSRTPGHPYEQYF TRBJ2-7 TRBV9
CASRSPGTWEQYF TRBJ2-7 TRBV6-5
CASSRSGTGSSYNEQFF TRBJ2-1 TRBV19
CASSQDSGSSWGSYNEQFF TRBJ2-1 TRBV4-2
CASSLGVAAHYEQYF TRBJ2-7 TRBV11-2
CASSLPREIQGPAYEQYF TRBJ2-7 TRBV27
CASSLGPGRGEQYF TRBJ2-7 TRBV5-8
CASSTDRGNTGELFF TRBJ2-2 TRBV5-1
CASSLMGAGELFF TRBJ2-2 TRBV5-1
CASSLEAGSISTEAFF TRBJ1-1 TRBV5-1
CASSFKHEQYF TRBJ2-7 TRBV11-2
CASRTTDGAGELFF TRBJ2-2 TRBV6-5